This T cell receptor (beta chain) was sequenced for a study of control samples from healthy donors and cancer patients. CDR1 SGHRS and CDR2 YFSETQ come from the germline V gene. The CDR3 runs to 16 residues. The V and J ends lost 0 bases and 9 bases, in that order; junction bases with no gene match: 11. The assay was immunoSEQ multiplex PCR, and TCRdb's table has in-frame clones only and misses some. The table records about 98,000 clones, almost 85% of them present only once. The specimen sequenced was blood. This sequence originates from a man between 60 and 75 years old in good health. This chain joins TRBV5-1 and TRBJ2-3; 9 positions match TRBD2. The CDR3 DNA reads TGCGCCAGCAGCTTGGAAGGAGGTAGCGGGAGAAAAACGCAGTATTTT. It codes for CASSLEGGSGRKTQYF.